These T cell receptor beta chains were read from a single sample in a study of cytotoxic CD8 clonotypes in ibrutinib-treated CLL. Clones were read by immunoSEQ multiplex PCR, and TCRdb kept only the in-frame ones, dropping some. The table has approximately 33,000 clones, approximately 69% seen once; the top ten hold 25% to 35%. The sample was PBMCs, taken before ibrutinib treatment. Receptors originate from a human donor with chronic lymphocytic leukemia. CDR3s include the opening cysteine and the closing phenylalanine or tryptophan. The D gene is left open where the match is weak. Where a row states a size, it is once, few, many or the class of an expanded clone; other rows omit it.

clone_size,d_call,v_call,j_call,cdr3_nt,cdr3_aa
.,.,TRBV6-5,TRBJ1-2,TGTGCCAGCAGTAGGAACTATGGCTACACCTTC,CASSRNYGYTF
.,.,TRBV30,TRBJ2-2,TGTGCCTGGAGTGTTTGGACCGGGGAGCTGTTTTTT,CAWSVWTGELFF
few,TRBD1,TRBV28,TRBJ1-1,TGTGCCAGCGGATGGACAGGGGGCGTCACTGAAGCTTTCTTT,CASGWTGGVTEAFF
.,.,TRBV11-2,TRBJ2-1,TGTGCCAGCAGCTTAAAGGCTAATGAGCAGTTCTTC,CASSLKANEQFF
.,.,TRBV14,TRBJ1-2,TGTGCCAGCAGCCAAGCACAACTTCCTAGCGGCTACACCTTC,CASSQAQLPSGYTF
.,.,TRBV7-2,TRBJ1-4,TGTGCCAGCAGCTTACGGACAGATGAAAAACTGTTTTTT,CASSLRTDEKLFF
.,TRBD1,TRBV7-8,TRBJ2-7,TGTGCCAGCAGCTTAGCAACGGGACAGGGGGTATCGTTCGAGCAGTACTTC,CASSLATGQGVSFEQYF
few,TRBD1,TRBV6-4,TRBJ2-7,TGTGCCAGCAGCTGGGACAGGACCAACGAGCAGTACTTC,CASSWDRTNEQYF
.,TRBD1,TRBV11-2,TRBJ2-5,TGTGCCAGCAGGCCTCCGGGACAGATCCAAGAGACCCAGTACTTC,CASRPPGQIQETQYF
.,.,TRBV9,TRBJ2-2,TGTGCCAGCAGCGTAGTTAGCAGCAACACCGGGGAGCTGTTTTTT,CASSVVSSNTGELFF
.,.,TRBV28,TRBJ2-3,TGTGCCAGCAGTTCGGATCGGGAGAGGGATTTT,CASSSDRERDF
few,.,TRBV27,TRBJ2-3,TGTGCCAGCATTCCTTTAGACGAGAGCACAGATACGCAGTATTTT,CASIPLDESTDTQYF
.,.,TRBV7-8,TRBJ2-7,TGTGCCAGCAGCTTAGGAAAGGCCTCCTACGAGCAGTACTTC,CASSLGKASYEQYF
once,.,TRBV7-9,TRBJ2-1,TGTGCCAGCACCCGAACCTCTAGCTCCTACAATGAGCAGTTCTTC,CASTRTSSSYNEQFF
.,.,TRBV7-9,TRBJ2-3,TGTGCCAGCAGCTCGCCCCTTTCTAGCACAGATACGCAGTATTTT,CASSSPLSSTDTQYF
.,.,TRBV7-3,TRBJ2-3,TGTGCCAGCAGCTCCTACCACACAGATACGCAGTATTTT,CASSSYHTDTQYF
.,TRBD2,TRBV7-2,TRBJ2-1,TGTGCCAGCAGCTCTACCACTAGCGGGGGCGGTTTAAGGAATGAGCAGTTCTTC,CASSSTTSGGGLRNEQFF
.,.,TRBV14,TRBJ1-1,TGTGCCAGCAGCCAGGGGCCGGGCACTGAAGCTTTCTTT,CASSQGPGTEAFF
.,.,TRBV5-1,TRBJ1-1,TGCGCCAGCAGCTTTCAGGGTCAGGGCACTGAAGCTTTCTTT,CASSFQGQGTEAFF
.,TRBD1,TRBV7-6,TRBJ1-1,TGTGCCAGCAGCTTTGGGACAGGGGGCTTGAACACTGAAGCTTTCTTT,CASSFGTGGLNTEAFF
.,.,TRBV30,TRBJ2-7,TGTGCCTGGAGCTGGGCCTCCTACGAGCAGTACTTC,CAWSWASYEQYF
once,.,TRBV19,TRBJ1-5,TGTGCCAGTAGTATAGGGGTAAATAGCAATCAGCCCCAGCATTTT,CASSIGVNSNQPQHF